This passage covers 6 T cell receptor beta chains from one sample sequenced in a study of blood T cell repertoires in COVID-19. Clones were sequenced by immunoSEQ multiplex PCR, and TCRdb holds only the in-frame ones, with some missing. This table has around 400,000 clones, roughly 86% appearing once. The sequencing sample was made of peripheral blood. These receptors originate from a woman in her 30s with COVID-19, enrolled during active disease.

This rearrangement joins TRBV15 to TRBJ1-1; 7 bases are shared with TRBD1. With 0 bases clipped from V and 6 bases from J, the junction kept 7 bases outside the gene matches. In germline, CDR1 is LNHNV, CDR2 YYDKDF (reference sequence). The CDR3 runs 15 residues. The CDR3 DNA follows: TGTGCCACCAGCAGAGACCCCAACAGGGGACCTGAAGCTTTCTTT. Translation gives CATSRDPNRGPEAFF. Using reference TRBV15 and TRBJ1-1 for the parts outside the CDR3, the full variable domain is DAMVIQNPRYQVTQFGKPVTLSCSQTLNHNVMYWYQQKSSQAPKLLFHYYDKDFNNEADTPDNFQSRRPNTSFCFLDIRSPGLGDTAMYLCATSRDPNRGPEAFFGQGTRLTVV.

The gene calls are TRBV24-1 and TRBJ2-3; 11 bases match TRBD2. With 2 bases clipped from V and 0 bases from J, the junction kept 3 bases outside the gene matches. Germline V gene data show CDR1 as KGHDR and CDR2 as SFDVKD. The CDR3 extends over 17 amino acids. CDR3 sequence (DNA): TGTGCCACCAGTGATTCAATAGCGGGAGGGAGCACAGATACGCAGTATTTT. Its translation is CATSDSIAGGSTDTQYF.

The chain is built from TRBV27 and TRBJ2-7; possible D gene TRBD2, 6 bases. The germline CDR1 and CDR2 sequences are MNHEY and SMNVEV (reference sequence). The CDR3 is 16 amino acids. Deletions cut 0 bases from V and 0 bases from J, with 12 bases between. CDR3 nucleotide sequence: TGTGCCAGCAGTTTATCTAGCGGCCTGAGCTCCTACGAGCAGTACTTC. The encoded protein is CASSLSSGLSSYEQYF.

The chain couples TRBV30 to TRBJ2-1, with D possibly being TRBD1 (6 bases). This CDR3 comprises 16 residues. In germline, CDR1 is GTSNPN, CDR2 SVGIG (reference sequence). V lost 8 bases, J lost 1 base, and 21 bases lay in between. The CDR3 nucleotides are TGTGCCCAACGAAGCCCCCAGGGGCGATCCTACAATGAGCAGTTCTTC. It yields the protein CAQRSPQGRSYNEQFF.

V gene TRBV5-8 combines with J gene TRBJ1-2; 7 bases line up with TRBD1. V dropped 3 bases and J dropped 1; count of bases not matched to a gene: 12. Germline CDR1 is SGHTS and CDR2 is YDEGEE. This CDR3 contains 17 residues. CDR3 sequence: CASSSWGQLSSNYGYTF. For the CDR3, the DNA is TGTGCCAGCAGCTCATGGGGACAGCTCTCGAGTAACTATGGCTACACCTTC. Full variable domain (rest looked up from reference TRBV5-8 and TRBJ1-2): EAGVTQSPTHLIKTRGQQATLRCSPISGHTSVYWYQQALGLGLQFLLWYDEGEERNRGNFPPRFSGRQFPNYSSELNVNALELEDSALYLCASSSWGQLSSNYGYTFGSGTRLTVV.

The V and J genes are TRBV5-1 and TRBJ2-3; TRBD2 aligns across 8 bases. Trimming cost V 0 bases and J 2 bases; bases outside gene matches: 17. This CDR3 contains 20 residues. Germline CDR1 reads SGHRS; CDR2 reads YFSETQ. CDR3 in amino acids: CASSLVPSGRSHLVTDTQYF. In DNA form, the CDR3 reads TGCGCCAGCAGCTTGGTTCCTAGCGGGCGATCACATTTGGTCACAGATACGCAGTATTTT. The full variable domain, rest sourced from reference TRBV5-1 and TRBJ2-3, is KAGVTQTPRYLIKTRGQQVTLSCSPISGHRSVSWYQQTPGQGLQFLFEYFSETQRNKGNFPGRFSGRQFSNSRSEMNVSTLELGDSALYLCASSLVPSGRSHLVTDTQYFGPGTRLTVL.